The 8 T cell receptor beta chains below were found in one sample sequenced in a study of blood T cells in healthy people across ages. Sample-barcoded 5' priming and a J-beta primer mix drove a second PCR of roughly 6 to 12 cycles. Each CDR3 protein is one row after TCRdb ran MiXCR on the 5' RACE reads. This sample has about 640,000 distinct CDR3 sequences, with 25% to 35% found just once. Sequencing input: blood. The receptors were gathered from an elderly woman in good health.

This clonotype was observed at least ten times. The chain links TRBV27 to TRBJ1-2; 7 bases agree with TRBD1. The CDR3 sequence is 15 residues long. The V gene's germline CDR1 is MNHEY and CDR2 SMNVEV (reference sequence). V was clipped by 5 bases and J by 0 bases; unmatched bases: 6. The CDR3 coding sequence is TGTGCCAGCAGTCCAGGGGGGGTACCTAACTATGGCTACACCTTC. This encodes CASSPGGVPNYGYTF.

This clonotype has a count of ten or more. The chain is built from TRBV7-3 and TRBJ2-1; D is ambiguous. Trimming removed 5 bases at V and 6 bases at J, with 8 bases between. The CDR3 length is 12 residues. Germline lookup yields CDR1 SGHTA and CDR2 FQGTGA. The CDR3 spells CASSQWGNEQFF. CDR3 coding DNA: TGTGCCAGCAGCCAGTGGGGCAATGAGCAGTTCTTC.

The chain is built from TRBV24-1 and TRBJ2-2; 8 nucleotides line up with TRBD1. Germline CDR1 and CDR2: KGHDR and SFDVKD. The CDR3 has 16 residues. J was trimmed by 2 bases and V by 4 bases; bases with no gene match: 5. DNA of the CDR3: TGTGCCACCAGTGACGTCGGGACAGGTAACACCGGGGAGCTGTTTTTT. Translating gives CATSDVGTGNTGELFF.

In the case of this clonotype: This sequence may be a read error, since a much larger clone differs from it by one base. V and J are TRBV6-1 and TRBJ2-7; D perhaps matches TRBD2 (6 bases). Germline V gives CDR1 MNHNS, CDR2 SASEGT. Trimming shortened V by 8 bases and J by 7 bases, and 30 bases separated the two germline ends. CDR3 length: 17 amino acids. In DNA form, the CDR3 reads TGTGCCAGCGGAGAAAGGGAGCGCCGGGGGTGGTACAATGAGCAGTACTTC. This translates into CASGERERRGWYNEQYF.

The rearrangement links TRBV6-1 to TRBJ2-2; D is ambiguous. V lost 2 bases to trimming and J lost 2 bases, with 9 bases between them. The CDR3 is made up of 15 amino acids. From germline, CDR1 is MNHNS and CDR2 SASEGT. CDR3 sequence reads: CASSELGGNTGELFF. The CDR3 DNA reads as TGTGCCAGCAGTGAACTGGGCGGAAACACCGGGGAGCTGTTTTTT.

This clonotype has a count of ten or more. The chain combines TRBV4-1 with TRBJ2-7; 9 bases agree with TRBD1. This CDR3 has 15 amino acids. The junction had 10 bases not matched to a gene; V was cut back by 3 bases and J by 7 bases. Germline-derived CDR1 and CDR2 are MGHRA and YSYEKL. This chain's CDR3 is CASSHPGQGVWEQYF. The CDR3 nucleotides are TGCGCCAGCAGCCATCCGGGACAGGGAGTATGGGAGCAGTACTTC.

This clonotype has more than one count but fewer than ten. The rearrangement uses TRBV7-3 and TRBJ1-2; D call uncertain. The V gene's germline CDR1 is SGHTA and CDR2 FQGTGA. CDR3 length: 15 amino acids. The V end lost 4 bases, the J end lost 2 bases, and 14 bases lay between the germline ends. CDR3 nucleotides: TGTGCCAGCAGCTCCGAAGGCGGGCCGAACTATGGCTACACCTTC. Protein: CASSSEGGPNYGYTF.

The chain combines TRBV29-1 with TRBJ2-7; D might be TRBD1 or TRBD2, each matching 5 bases. The V gene lost 7 bases and the J gene lost 6 bases, with 19 bases spanning the gap. CDR3 length: 13 residues. Germline V gives CDR1 SQVTM, CDR2 ANQGSEA. The CDR3 region is CSATGDLSPEQYF. In DNA form, the CDR3 reads TGCAGCGCCACCGGGGACCTCTCGCCCGAGCAGTACTTC.